This TCR beta chain emerged from a study of T cell responses to AZD1222 COVID-19 vaccine. Clones were sequenced by immunoSEQ multiplex PCR, and TCRdb holds only the in-frame ones, with some missing. The profile shows around 150,000 clones, about nine tenths of them singletons. Between the trimmed V and J ends, which lost 3 bases and 7 bases, there was a span of 6 bases. This CDR3 is 11 amino acids long. The germline gives CDR1 SGHTA, CDR2 FQGNSA. The sample in question was peripheral blood, obtained on day 0 of AZD1222 vaccination. The chain couples TRBV7-2 to TRBJ2-5; D gene uncertain. The sequence was obtained from an adult in good health. The CDR3 spells CASSFGRTQYF. The CDR3 DNA is TGTGCCAGCAGCTTCGGTCGGACCCAGTACTTC.